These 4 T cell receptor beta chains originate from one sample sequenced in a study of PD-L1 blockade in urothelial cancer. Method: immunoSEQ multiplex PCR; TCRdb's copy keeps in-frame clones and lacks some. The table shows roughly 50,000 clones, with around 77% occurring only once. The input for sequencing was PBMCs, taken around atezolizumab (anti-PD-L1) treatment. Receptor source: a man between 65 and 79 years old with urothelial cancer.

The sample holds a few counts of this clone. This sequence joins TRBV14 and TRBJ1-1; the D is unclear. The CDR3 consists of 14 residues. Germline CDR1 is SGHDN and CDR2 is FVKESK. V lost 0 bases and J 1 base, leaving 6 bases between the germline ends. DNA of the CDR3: TGTGCCAGCAGCCAAGAGACACCGAACACTGAAGCTTTCTTT. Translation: CASSQETPNTEAFF.

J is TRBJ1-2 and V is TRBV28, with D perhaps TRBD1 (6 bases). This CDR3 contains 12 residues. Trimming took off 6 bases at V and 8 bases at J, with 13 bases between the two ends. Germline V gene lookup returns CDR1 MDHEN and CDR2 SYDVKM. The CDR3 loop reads CASRLQGYGYTF. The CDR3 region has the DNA TGTGCCAGCAGATTACAGGGTTACGGCTACACCTTC.

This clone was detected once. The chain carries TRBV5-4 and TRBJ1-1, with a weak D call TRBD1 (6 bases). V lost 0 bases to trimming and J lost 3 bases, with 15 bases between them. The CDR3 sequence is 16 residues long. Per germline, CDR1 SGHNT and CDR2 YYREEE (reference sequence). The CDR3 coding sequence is TGTGCCAGCAGCTTGGCGGGTAGAGGGGGGGACACTGAAGCTTTCTTT. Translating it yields CASSLAGRGGDTEAFF.

The CDR3 loop reads CASGLASRDKGAFF. The CDR3 DNA reads as TGTGCTAGTGGTTTGGCCTCCCGGGACAAGGGAGCTTTCTTT. V usage is TRBV12-5 and J usage is TRBJ1-1; tentative D call: TRBD1 (6 bases). CDR1 and CDR2 from the germline V gene are LGHNT and FRNRAP. The V gene lost 1 base and the J gene lost 10 bases, with 16 bases spanning the gap. The CDR3 runs to 14 residues.